This T cell receptor beta chain was identified during a study of blood T cell repertoires in COVID-19. Per the study methods: Reference gene primer amplification yielded estimated nucleated cell counts. Repertoires were generated with immunoSEQ multiplex PCR, while TCRdb's copy carries only in-frame clones and drops some. That table supplies the V and J calls and clone size; D and trimming were determined from the DNA. The repertoire includes about 150,000 clones, around 84% of them detected once, and nearly 8% sits in the top ten. Participant age was about 18 to 89 years, and participants resided in about 25 US areas. Participant-reported clinical history was the basis for cohort assignment. Recovery meant two consecutive negative NP/OP PCR tests, professional clearance, or resolved symptoms. V was pared by 5 bases and J by 4 bases, with 11 bases between. The germline gives CDR1 MDHEN, CDR2 SYDVKM. The CDR3 runs to 13 residues.

Sequenced: PBMCs or T cells enriched from blood (not recorded which). The receptor was isolated from a woman between 45 and 60 years old who had recovered from COVID-19. V is TRBV28 and J is TRBJ1-1; tentatively, D is TRBD1 (5 bases). DNA for the CDR3: TGTGCCAGCAGTCCCGGGGGGACCACTGAAGCTTTCTTT. Translation gives CASSPGGTTEAFF.